Listed below are T cell receptor beta chains from one sample, sequenced in a study of T cell changes during pregnancy in multiple sclerosis. Clones were sequenced by immunoSEQ multiplex PCR, and TCRdb holds only the in-frame ones, with some missing. The data hold 70,000 to 100,000 clones, with approximately 92% observed a single time. Sequencing was performed on peripheral blood, taken in the first trimester of pregnancy. The receptors shown here come from a female donor with multiple sclerosis, enrolled in a pregnancy study. Each CDR3 is given with its conserved first and last residue. Fields, in order: J gene, D gene, V gene, CDR3 length, CDR3 protein. The D gene is left open where the match is weak.

TRBJ1-4 TRBD1 TRBV4-2 14 CASSQGGGQEKLFF
TRBJ2-1 - TRBV9 16 CASSVRSSGSYNEQFF
TRBJ2-2 - TRBV19 14 CASSRRGDTGELFF
TRBJ2-1 - TRBV19 16 CASSIFHDRLLGEQFF
TRBJ2-7 - TRBV7-9 15 CASSLAGNSDREQYF
TRBJ2-1 - TRBV25-1 14 CASSGAETYNEQFF
TRBJ1-1 - TRBV5-5 15 CASSLVQGFGTEAFF
TRBJ2-7 - TRBV19 13 CASSTRDFYEQYF
TRBJ2-6 - TRBV2 17 CASSEVATTTGANVLTF
TRBJ2-3 TRBD2 TRBV5-1 20 CASSYRPGLAGAPTTDTQYF
TRBJ1-5 - TRBV15 15 CATSTRGSPPSPQHF
TRBJ2-1 - TRBV7-7 15 CASTRGGGPGNEQFF
TRBJ2-2 - TRBV5-1 14 CASSRTDYTGELFF
TRBJ1-2 TRBD1 TRBV6-5 13 CASRQGDRAGYTF
TRBJ2-5 TRBD2 TRBV9 18 CASSVEGLAANLQETQYF
TRBJ2-3 - TRBV15 13 CATSGQVKDTQYF
TRBJ1-5 - TRBV6-1 13 CASREQGRQPQHF
TRBJ1-5 TRBD1 TRBV4-3 15 CASSRDRGPTQPQHF
TRBJ1-1 - TRBV2 14 CAKRRGAGNTEAFF
TRBJ2-7 - TRBV19 14 CASRPAGTSYEQYF
TRBJ1-1 - TRBV30 11 CAWTGDTEAFF
TRBJ1-2 TRBD1 TRBV4-2 15 CASSQDAQGADGYTF
TRBJ2-3 TRBD1 TRBV7-9 15 CASSLPTGSTDTQYF
TRBJ2-5 TRBD1 TRBV19 14 CASSKRDREETQYF
TRBJ1-1 - TRBV2 12 CASSYTGTEAFF
TRBJ1-1 - TRBV7-9 17 CASSNLGGGAGNTEAFF
TRBJ2-1 TRBD1 TRBV9 14 CASSVGQGIDEQFF
TRBJ2-2 TRBD1 TRBV7-3 19 CASSSKGTGPGTNTGELFF
TRBJ1-2 TRBD1 TRBV6-1 14 CASSSGTGVDGYTF